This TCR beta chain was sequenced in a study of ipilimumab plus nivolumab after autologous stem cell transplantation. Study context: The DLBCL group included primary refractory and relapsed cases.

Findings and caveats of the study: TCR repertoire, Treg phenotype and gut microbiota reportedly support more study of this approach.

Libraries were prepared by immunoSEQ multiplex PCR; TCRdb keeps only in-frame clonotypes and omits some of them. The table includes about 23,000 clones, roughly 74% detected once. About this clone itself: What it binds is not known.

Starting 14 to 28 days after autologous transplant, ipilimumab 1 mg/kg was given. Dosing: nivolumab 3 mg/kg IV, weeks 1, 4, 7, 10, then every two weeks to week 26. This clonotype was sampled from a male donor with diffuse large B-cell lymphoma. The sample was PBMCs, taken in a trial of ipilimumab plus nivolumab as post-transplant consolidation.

CDR3 in amino acids: CASSIYGQAYNEQFF. CDR3 DNA: TGTGCCAGTAGTATATATGGCCAGGCGTACAATGAGCAGTTCTTC. This sequence joins TRBV19 and TRBJ2-1; D uncertain. The germline V and J ends were trimmed by 2 bases and 4 bases, with 12 bases remaining between them. This CDR3 has 15 amino acids. The germline CDR1 and CDR2 sequences are LNHDA and SQIVND (reference sequence).